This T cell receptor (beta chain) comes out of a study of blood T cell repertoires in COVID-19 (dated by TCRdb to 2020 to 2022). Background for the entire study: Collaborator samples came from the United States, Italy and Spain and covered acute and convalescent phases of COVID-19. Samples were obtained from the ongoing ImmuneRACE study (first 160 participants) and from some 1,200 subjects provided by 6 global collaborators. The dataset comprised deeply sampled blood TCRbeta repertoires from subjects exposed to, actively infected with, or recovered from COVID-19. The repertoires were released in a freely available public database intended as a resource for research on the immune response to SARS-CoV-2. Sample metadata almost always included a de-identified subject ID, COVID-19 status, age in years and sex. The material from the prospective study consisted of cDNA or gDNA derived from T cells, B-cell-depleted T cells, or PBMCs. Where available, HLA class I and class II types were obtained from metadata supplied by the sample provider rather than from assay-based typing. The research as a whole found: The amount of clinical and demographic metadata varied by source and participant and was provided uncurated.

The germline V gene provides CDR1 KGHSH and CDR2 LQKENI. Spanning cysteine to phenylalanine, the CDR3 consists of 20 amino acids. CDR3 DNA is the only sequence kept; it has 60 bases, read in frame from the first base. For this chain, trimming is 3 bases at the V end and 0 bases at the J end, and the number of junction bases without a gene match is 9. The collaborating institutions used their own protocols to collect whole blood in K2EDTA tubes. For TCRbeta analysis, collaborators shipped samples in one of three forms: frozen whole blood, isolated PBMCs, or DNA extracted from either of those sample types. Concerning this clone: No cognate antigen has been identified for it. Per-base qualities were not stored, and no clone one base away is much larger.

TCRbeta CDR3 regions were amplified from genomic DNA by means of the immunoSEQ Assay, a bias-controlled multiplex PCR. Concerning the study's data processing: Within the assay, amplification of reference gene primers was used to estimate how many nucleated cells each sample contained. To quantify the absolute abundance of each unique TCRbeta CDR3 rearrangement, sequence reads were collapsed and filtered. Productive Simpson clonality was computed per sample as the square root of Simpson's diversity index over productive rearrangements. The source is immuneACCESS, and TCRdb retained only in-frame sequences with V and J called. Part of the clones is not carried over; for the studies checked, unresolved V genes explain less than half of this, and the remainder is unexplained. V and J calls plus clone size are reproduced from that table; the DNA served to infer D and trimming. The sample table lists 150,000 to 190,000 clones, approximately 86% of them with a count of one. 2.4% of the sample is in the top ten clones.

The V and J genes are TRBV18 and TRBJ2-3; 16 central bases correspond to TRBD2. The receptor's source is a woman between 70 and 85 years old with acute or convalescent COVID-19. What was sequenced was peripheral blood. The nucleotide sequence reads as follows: TGTGCCAGCTCACCGGCCCCCGGGACTAGCGGGGGGGCTAGCACAGATACGCAGTATTTT. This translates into CASSPAPGTSGGASTDTQYF. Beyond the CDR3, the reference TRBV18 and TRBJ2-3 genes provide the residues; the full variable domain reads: NAGVMQNPRHLVRRRGQEARLRCSPMKGHSHVYWYRQLPEEGLKFMVYLQKENIIDESGMPKERFSAEFPKEGPSILRIQQVVRGDSAAYFCASSPAPGTSGGASTDTQYFGPGTRLTVL.